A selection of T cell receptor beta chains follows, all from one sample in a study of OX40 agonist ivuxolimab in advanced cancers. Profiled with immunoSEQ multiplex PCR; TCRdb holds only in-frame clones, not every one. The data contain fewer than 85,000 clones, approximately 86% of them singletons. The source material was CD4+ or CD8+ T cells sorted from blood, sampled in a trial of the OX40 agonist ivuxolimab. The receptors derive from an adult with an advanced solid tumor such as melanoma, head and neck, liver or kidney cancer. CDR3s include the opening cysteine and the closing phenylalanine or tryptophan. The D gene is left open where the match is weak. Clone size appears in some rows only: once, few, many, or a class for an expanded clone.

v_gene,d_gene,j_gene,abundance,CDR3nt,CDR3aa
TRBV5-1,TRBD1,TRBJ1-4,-,TGCGCCAGCAGCCCGACAGGGTTCGGTGAAAAACTGTTTTTT,CASSPTGFGEKLFF
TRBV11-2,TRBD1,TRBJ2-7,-,TGTGCCAGCAGCCTATCGGGACAGGGCTCCTACGAGCAGTACTTC,CASSLSGQGSYEQYF
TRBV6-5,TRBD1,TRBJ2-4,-,TGTGCCAGCAGTTACCGGGACAGGGGGAACATTCAGTACTTC,CASSYRDRGNIQYF
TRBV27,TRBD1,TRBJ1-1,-,TGTGCCAGCAGTTCCCACGGGACAGGGGTAACTGAAGCTTTCTTT,CASSSHGTGVTEAFF
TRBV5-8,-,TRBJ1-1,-,TGTGCCAGCAGCTTGATTGGGTACACTGAAGCTTTCTTT,CASSLIGYTEAFF
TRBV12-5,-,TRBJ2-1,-,TGTGCTAGTGGTTTACTCCACGGCAGGAGCTCCTACAATGAGCAGTTCTTC,CASGLLHGRSSYNEQFF
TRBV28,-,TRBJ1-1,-,TGTGCCAGCAGTTTGCCGGCGCGGTTCGGGGCTTTCTTT,CASSLPARFGAFF
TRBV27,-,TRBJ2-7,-,TGTGCCAGCAGTTTCACAGGTGGGAGCTACGAGCAGTACTTC,CASSFTGGSYEQYF
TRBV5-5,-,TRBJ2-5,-,TGTGCCAGCAGCTTGCGGGACTTCCAAGAGACCCAGTACTTC,CASSLRDFQETQYF
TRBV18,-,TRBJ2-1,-,TGTGCCAGCTTCAACAGGGGAGGAGGATACAATGAGCAGTTCTTC,CASFNRGGGYNEQFF
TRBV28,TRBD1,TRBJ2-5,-,TGTGCCAGCAGTTTATGGCGGGGGGACAGGGGGCAAGAGACCCAGTACTTC,CASSLWRGDRGQETQYF
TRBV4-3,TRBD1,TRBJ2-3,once,TGCGCCAGCAGCTCCGGACAGGGCCGAACAGATACGCAGTATTTT,CASSSGQGRTDTQYF
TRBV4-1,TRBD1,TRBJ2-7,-,TGCGCCAGCAGCCAAGCATCGGGACAGAGCTACGAGCAGTACTTC,CASSQASGQSYEQYF
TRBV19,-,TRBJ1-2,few,TGTGCCAGTAGTATCCCAGGGGTGAGCTATGGCTACACCTTC,CASSIPGVSYGYTF
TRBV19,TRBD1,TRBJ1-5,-,TGTGCCACTCAGACAGGGGTCCCGAATCAGCCCCAGCATTTT,CATQTGVPNQPQHF
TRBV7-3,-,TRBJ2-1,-,TGTGCCAGCAGCTTACAGGGAAATGAGCAGTTCTTC,CASSLQGNEQFF
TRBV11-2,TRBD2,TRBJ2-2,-,TGTGCCAGCAGCTTAGAACTAGCGGCGAACACCGGGGAGCTGTTTTTT,CASSLELAANTGELFF
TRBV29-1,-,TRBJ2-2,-,TGCAGCGTTCTACAGGGAAGCCCCGGGGAGCTGTTTTTT,CSVLQGSPGELFF
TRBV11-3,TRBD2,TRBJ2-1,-,TGTGCCAGCAGCTTAGGAGCGGGAGGGCCGGGGAGCAATGAGCAGTTCTTC,CASSLGAGGPGSNEQFF
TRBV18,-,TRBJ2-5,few,TGTGCCAGCTCACCAACCAGGGCGGGGGAGACCCAGTACTTC,CASSPTRAGETQYF
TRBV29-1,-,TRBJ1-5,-,TGCAGCGTTGGGGGGGGAGGCAATCAGCCCCAGCATTTT,CSVGGGGNQPQHF
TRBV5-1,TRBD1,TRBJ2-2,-,TGCGCCAGCAGCAATGGACAGGGGAGGGGCGGGGAGCTGTTTTTT,CASSNGQGRGGELFF
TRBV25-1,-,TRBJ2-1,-,TGTGCCAGCAGTGAGGCGCGGGCCTACAATGAGCAGTTCTTC,CASSEARAYNEQFF
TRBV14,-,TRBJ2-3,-,TGTGCCAGCAGCCAAGTCGGGGCAGATACGCAGTATTTT,CASSQVGADTQYF
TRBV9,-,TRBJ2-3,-,TGTGCCAGCAGCGTAGAAGATACGCAGTATTTT,CASSVEDTQYF
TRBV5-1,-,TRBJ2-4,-,TGCGCCAGCAGCTTGGGGACAGCCATCCTAGCCAAAAACATTCAGTACTTC,CASSLGTAILAKNIQYF
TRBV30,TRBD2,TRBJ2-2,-,TGTGCCTGGAGTTCCGGACTAGCGGGAATCACCGGGGAGCTGTTTTTT,CAWSSGLAGITGELFF
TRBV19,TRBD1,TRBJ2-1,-,TGTGCCAGTAGTCAACCAGGGGGCGGGTACAATGAGCAGTTCTTC,CASSQPGGGYNEQFF
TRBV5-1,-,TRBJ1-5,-,TGCGCCAGCAGCCCGGACCAACCAAATCAGCCCCAGCATTTT,CASSPDQPNQPQHF
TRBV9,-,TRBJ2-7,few,TGTGCCAGCAGCCTATCAGTCGGGTCCGAGCAGTACTTC,CASSLSVGSEQYF
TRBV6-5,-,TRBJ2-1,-,TGTGCCAGCACTCCAAACGCCTGGGAGTTCAATGAGCAGTTCTTC,CASTPNAWEFNEQFF
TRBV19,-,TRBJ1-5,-,TGTGCCAGTACCCTTGGAGGGCCTCGCAATCAGCCCCAGCATTTT,CASTLGGPRNQPQHF
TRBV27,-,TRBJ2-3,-,TGTGCCAGCAGTTTATCGTTAGGACTAGCAGGGGGAGATACGCAGTATTTT,CASSLSLGLAGGDTQYF
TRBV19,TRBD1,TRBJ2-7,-,TGTGCCAGTAGTATAGGAGGGAGGACAGGGAGGAACGAGCAGTACTTC,CASSIGGRTGRNEQYF
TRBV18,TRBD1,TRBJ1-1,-,TGTGCCAGCTCCCCCCAGGGGGGACGGAACACTGAAGCTTTCTTT,CASSPQGGRNTEAFF
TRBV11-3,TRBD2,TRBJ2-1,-,TGTGCCAGCAGCTTAGACGTTGGGACTAGGAGTCACAATGAGCAGTTCTTC,CASSLDVGTRSHNEQFF
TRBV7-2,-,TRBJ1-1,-,TGTGCCAGCAGCGCACAGGGTTTGGCTGAAGCTTTCTTT,CASSAQGLAEAFF
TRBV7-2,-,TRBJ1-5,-,TGTGCCAGCAGTGGACAGCAATATCAGCCCCAGCATTTT,CASSGQQYQPQHF
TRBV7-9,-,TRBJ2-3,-,TGTGCCAGCAGCGTGACAGTTTCATCTAGCACAGATACGCAGTATTTT,CASSVTVSSSTDTQYF
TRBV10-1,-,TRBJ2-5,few,TGCGCCAGCAGCAGGGCCGGGGAGGAGACCCAGTACTTC,CASSRAGEETQYF
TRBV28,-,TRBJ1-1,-,TGTGCCAGCTGGGACAACCGGAACACTGAAGCTTTCTTT,CASWDNRNTEAFF
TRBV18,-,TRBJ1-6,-,TGTGCCAGCTCACCAATTTGGGGCTACAGCACGAGCTCCTATAATTCACCCCTCCACTTT,CASSPIWGYSTSSYNSPLHF
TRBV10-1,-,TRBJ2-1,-,TGCGCCAGCAGTGGGGAGCCGCGAGGTGAGCAGTTCTTC,CASSGEPRGEQFF
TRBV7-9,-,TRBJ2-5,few,TGTGCCAGCAGCTTAGGGCAGAGTAGGGGCCAAGAGACCCAGTACTTC,CASSLGQSRGQETQYF
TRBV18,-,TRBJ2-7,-,TGTGCCAGCTCACCACCGGCGGGGGCCGGGGAGCAGTACTTC,CASSPPAGAGEQYF
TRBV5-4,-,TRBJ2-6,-,TGTGCCAGCAGCTGGGGTTTGGCCAACGTCCTGACTTTC,CASSWGLANVLTF